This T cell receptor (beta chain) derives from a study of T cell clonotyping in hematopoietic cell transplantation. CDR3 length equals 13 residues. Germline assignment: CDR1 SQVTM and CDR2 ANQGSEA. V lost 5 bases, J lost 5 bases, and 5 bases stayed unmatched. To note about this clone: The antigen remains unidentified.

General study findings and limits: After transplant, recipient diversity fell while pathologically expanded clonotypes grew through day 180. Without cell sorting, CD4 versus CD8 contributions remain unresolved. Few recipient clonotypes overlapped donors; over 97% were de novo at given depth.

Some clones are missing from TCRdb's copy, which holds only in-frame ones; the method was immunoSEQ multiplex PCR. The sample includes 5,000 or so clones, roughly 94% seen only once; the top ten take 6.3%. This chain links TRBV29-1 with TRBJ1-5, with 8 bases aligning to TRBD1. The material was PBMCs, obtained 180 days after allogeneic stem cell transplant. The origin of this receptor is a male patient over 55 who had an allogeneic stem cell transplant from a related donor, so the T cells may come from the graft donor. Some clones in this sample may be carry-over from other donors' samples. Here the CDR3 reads CSVRQGMDQPQHF. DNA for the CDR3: TGCAGCGTTAGACAGGGGATGGATCAGCCCCAGCATTTT. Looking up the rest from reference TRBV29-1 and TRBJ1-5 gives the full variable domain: SAVISQKPSRDICQRGTSLTIQCQVDSQVTMMFWYRQQPGQSLTLIATANQGSEATYESGFVIDKFPISRPNLTFSTLTVSNMSPEDSSIYLCSVRQGMDQPQHFGDGTRLSIL.